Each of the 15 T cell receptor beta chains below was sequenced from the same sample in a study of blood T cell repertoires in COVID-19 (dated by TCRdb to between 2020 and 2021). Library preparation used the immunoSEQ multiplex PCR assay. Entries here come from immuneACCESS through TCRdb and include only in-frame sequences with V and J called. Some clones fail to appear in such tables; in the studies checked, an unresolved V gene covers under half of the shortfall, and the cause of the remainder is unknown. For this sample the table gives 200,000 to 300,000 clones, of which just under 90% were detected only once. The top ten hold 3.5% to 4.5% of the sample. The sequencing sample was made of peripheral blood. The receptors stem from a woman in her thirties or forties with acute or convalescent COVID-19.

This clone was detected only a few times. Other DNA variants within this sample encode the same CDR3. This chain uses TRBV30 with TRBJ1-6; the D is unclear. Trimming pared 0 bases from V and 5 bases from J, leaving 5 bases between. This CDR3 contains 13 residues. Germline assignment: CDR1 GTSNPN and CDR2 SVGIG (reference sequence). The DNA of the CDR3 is TGTGCCTGGAGTGTCTCGGATAATTCACCCCTCCACTTT. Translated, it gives CAWSVSDNSPLHF.

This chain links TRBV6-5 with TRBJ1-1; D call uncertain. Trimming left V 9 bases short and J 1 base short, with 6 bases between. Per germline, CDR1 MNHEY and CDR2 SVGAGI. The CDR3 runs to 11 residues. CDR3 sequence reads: CASEGNTEAFF. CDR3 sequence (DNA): TGTGCCAGTGAGGGGAACACTGAAGCTTTCTTT.

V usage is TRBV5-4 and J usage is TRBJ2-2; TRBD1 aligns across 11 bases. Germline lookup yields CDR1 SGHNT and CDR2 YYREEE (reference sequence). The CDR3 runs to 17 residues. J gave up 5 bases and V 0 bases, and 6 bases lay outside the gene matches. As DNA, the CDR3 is TGTGCCAGCAGCTTGGCCCGGACAGGGGGCGATACCGGGGAGCTGTTTTTT. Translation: CASSLARTGGDTGELFF.

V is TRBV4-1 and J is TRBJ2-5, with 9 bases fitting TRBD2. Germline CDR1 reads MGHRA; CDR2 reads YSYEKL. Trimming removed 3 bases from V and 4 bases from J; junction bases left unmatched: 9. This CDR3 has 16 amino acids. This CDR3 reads CASSQGSSGVVETQYF. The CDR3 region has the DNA TGCGCCAGCAGCCAGGGTTCTAGCGGGGTGGTAGAGACCCAGTACTTC.

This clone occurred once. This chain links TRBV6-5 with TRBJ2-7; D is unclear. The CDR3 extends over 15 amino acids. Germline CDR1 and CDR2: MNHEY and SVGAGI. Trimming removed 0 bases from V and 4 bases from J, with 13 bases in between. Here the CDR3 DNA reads TGTGCCAGCAGTTACTCGGTGTCAGGCCCTTACGAGCAGTACGTC. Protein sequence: CASSYSVSGPYEQYV.

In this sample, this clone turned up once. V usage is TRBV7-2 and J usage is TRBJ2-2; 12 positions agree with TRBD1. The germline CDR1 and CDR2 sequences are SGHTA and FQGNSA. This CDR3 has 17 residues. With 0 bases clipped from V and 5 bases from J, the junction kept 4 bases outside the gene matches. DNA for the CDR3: TGTGCCAGCAGCTTAGCGGGACAGGGGGCGGGGACCGGGGAGCTGTTTTTT. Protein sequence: CASSLAGQGAGTGELFF.

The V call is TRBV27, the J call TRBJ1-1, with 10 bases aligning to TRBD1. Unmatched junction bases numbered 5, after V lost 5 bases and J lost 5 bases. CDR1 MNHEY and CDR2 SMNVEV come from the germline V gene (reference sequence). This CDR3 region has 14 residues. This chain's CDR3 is CASSGQGGGTEAFF. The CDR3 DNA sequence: TGTGCCAGCAGTGGACAGGGGGGAGGGACTGAAGCTTTCTTT.

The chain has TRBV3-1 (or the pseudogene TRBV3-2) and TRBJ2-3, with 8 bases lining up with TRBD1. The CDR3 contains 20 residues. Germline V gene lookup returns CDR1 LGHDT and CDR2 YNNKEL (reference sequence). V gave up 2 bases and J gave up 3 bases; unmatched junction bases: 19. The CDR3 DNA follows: TGTGCCAGCAGCCAACACCAAAGAAATGTTGACAGGGGCAAGACAGATACGCAGTATTTT. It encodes CASSQHQRNVDRGKTDTQYF.

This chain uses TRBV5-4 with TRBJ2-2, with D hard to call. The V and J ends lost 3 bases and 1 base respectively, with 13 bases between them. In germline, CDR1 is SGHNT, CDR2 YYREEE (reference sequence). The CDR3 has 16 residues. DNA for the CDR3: TGTGCCAGCAGCTCCGCCGTTCGGAGGAACACCGGGGAGCTGTTTTTT. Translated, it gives CASSSAVRRNTGELFF.

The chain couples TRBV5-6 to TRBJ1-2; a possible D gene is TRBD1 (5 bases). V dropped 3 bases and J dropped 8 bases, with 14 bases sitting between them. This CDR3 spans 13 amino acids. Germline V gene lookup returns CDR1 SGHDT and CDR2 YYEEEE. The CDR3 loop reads CASSSSSQEGYTF. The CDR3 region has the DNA TGTGCCAGCAGCTCCTCCTCACAGGAGGGCTACACCTTC.

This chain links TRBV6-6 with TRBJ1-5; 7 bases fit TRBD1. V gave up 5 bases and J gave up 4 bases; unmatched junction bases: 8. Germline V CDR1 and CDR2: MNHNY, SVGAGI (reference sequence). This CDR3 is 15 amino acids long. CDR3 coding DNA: TGTGCCAGCAGTACGGACAGGCAGTCGAATCAGCCCCAGCATTTT. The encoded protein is CASSTDRQSNQPQHF.

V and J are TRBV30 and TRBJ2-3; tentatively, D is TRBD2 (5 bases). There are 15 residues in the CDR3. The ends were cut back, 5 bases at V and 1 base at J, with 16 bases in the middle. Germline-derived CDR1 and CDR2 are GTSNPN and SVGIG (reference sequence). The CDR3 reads CAWARRRVRTDTQYF. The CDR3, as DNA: TGTGCCTGGGCCCGCAGGCGGGTGCGCACAGATACGCAGTATTTT. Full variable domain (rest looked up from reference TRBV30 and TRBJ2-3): SQTIHQWPATLVQPVGSPLSLECTVEGTSNPNLYWYRQAAGRGLQLLFYSVGIGQISSEVPQNLSASRPQDRQFILSSKKLLLSDSGFYLCAWARRRVRTDTQYFGPGTRLTVL.

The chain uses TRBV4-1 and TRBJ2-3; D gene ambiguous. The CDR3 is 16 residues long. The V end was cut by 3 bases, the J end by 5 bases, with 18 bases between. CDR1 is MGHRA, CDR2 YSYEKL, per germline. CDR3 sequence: CASSHTDLAAQDTQYF. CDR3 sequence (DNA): TGCGCCAGCAGCCACACAGACCTCGCAGCACAAGATACGCAGTATTTT.

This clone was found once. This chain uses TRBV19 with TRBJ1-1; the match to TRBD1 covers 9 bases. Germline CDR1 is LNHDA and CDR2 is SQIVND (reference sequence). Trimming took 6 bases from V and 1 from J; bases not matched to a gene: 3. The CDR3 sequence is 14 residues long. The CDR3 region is CASRGQGQNTEAFF. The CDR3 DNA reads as TGTGCCAGTAGGGGACAGGGCCAGAACACTGAAGCTTTCTTT. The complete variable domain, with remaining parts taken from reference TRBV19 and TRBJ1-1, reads DGGITQSPKYLFRKEGQNVTLSCEQNLNHDAMYWYRQDPGQGLRLIYYSQIVNDFQKGDIAEGYSVSREKKESFPLTVTSAQKNPTAFYLCASRGQGQNTEAFFGQGTRLTVV.

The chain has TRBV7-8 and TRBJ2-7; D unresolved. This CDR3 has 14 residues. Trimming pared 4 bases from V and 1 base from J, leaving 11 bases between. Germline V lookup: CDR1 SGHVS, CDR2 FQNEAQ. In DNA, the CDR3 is TGTGCCAGCAGCTCCGAGGCCCTTTCCTACGAGCAGTACGTC. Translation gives CASSSEALSYEQYV.